What follows are 25 T cell receptor beta chains derived from one specimen sequenced in a study of immune heterogeneity within non-small cell lung tumors listed by TCRdb under 2018. The instrument given in TCRdb is HiSeq X Ten. A multiplex PCR system amplified the TCR beta CDR3 region, with a first 10-cycle round using 32 V-gene forward and 13 J-gene reverse primers. The public reads were reprocessed in TCRdb via fastp at Q25 and MiXCR, keeping in-frame beta chains. A single entry per CDR3 protein holds the most common genes and DNA from its merged rows. For this sample the table gives fewer than 3,500 distinct CDR3 sequences, of which 40% to 50% were detected only once. The top ten clonotypes cover 22% of the sample. The TCR template was genomic DNA extracted from bulk tumor tissue, and 600 ng of gDNA was amplified for each sample. During surgery, multiple biopsies were taken from each primary tumor, with sampling sites spaced as far apart as possible within the tumor mass. The study cohort was described as untreated, and the patients were newly diagnosed NSCLC cases having curative surgery.

The sample consisted of lung tumor tissue. The receptors here all came from a woman between 45 and 60 years old with non-small cell lung cancer.

In its sample, this clonotype ranks as medium-sized. The genes are TRBV4-2 and TRBJ2-5; D gene unclear. The CDR3 contains 14 residues. V gave up 0 bases and J gave up 0 bases, with 5 bases separating them. In germline, CDR1 is LGHNA, CDR2 YNFKEQ. CDR3 amino acids: CASSQDLNQETQYF. The CDR3 region has the DNA TGTGCCAGCAGCCAAGATTTGAACCAAGAGACCCAGTACTTC.

This clonotype occurred a few times. The rearrangement joins TRBV7-6 to TRBJ2-5, with D perhaps matching TRBD1 or TRBD2 (5 bases each). This CDR3 is 13 amino acids long. The germline V and J ends were trimmed by 5 bases and 3 bases, with 10 bases remaining between them. In germline, CDR1 is SGHVS, CDR2 FNYEAQ. Written as DNA, the CDR3 is TGTGCCAGCAGCCGGGACGGAGAAGAGACCCAGTACTTC. Its protein is CASSRDGEETQYF.

By sample fraction, this clonotype is medium-sized (0.01 to 0.1%). The chain has TRBV28 and TRBJ1-6; 10 bases are shared with TRBD1. This CDR3 comprises 17 residues. CDR1 and CDR2 from the germline V gene are MDHEN and SYDVKM. The V segment lost 3 bases and the J segment 6 bases; nucleotides outside the gene matches: 8. CDR3 in DNA: TGTGCCAGCAGTTTCCCCCCACGGACAGGGGGTAATTCACCCCTCCACTTT. It is translated as CASSFPPRTGGNSPLHF.

A note on this clonotype: A much larger clone is a single base away; this may be a read error. The rearrangement joins TRBV27 to TRBJ2-1; D is possibly TRBD2 (6 bases). There are 12 residues in the CDR3. Germline CDR1 and CDR2: MNHEY and SMNVEV (reference sequence). V lost 8 bases to trimming and J lost 6 bases, with 11 bases between them. The CDR3 here is CASWDGSNEQFF. The CDR3 DNA is TGTGCCAGCTGGGACGGGAGCAATGAGCAGTTCTTC.

The chain recombines TRBV12-3 or TRBV12-4 with TRBJ1-1, with D possibly being TRBD1 (6 bases). The CDR3 covers 13 residues. V lost 7 bases and J lost 5, with 14 bases in between. CDR3 coding DNA: TGTGCCAGCACCTGGGAGGGGGGGACTGAAGCTTTCTTT. Its translation is CASTWEGGTEAFF.

This clonotype is categorized as medium-sized. The chain recombines TRBV6-1 with TRBJ2-1, with 13 bases that match TRBD2. From germline, CDR1 is MNHNS and CDR2 SASEGT. This CDR3 region has 20 residues. The trim removed 6 bases at V and 7 bases at J, leaving 21 bases unmatched. Here the CDR3 DNA reads TGTGCCAGCAGCTACCTGCCGGCCAGGGGGTGGACTAGCGGGGGAAATGAGCAGTTCTTC. Translation gives CASSYLPARGWTSGGNEQFF.

The V gene is TRBV6-1, the J gene TRBJ2-7; perhaps TRBD1 as D (6 bases). Germline V gene sequence: CDR1 MNHNS, CDR2 SASEGT. This CDR3 comprises 15 residues. Trimming removed 9 bases from V and 2 bases from J, with 20 bases in between. The CDR3 DNA sequence: TGTGCCAGTTTCCGATTACCGGGACACACCTACGAGCAGTACTTC. Amino acid sequence: CASFRLPGHTYEQYF.

The chain employs TRBV10-2 and TRBJ2-1; TRBD1 agrees at 10 bases. Per germline, CDR1 WSHSY and CDR2 SAAADI. V gave up 0 bases and J gave up 8 bases; unmatched junction bases: 13. This CDR3 is built from 18 residues. The CDR3 region is CASSESKYGTGVLDEQFF. The CDR3, as DNA: TGCGCCAGCAGTGAGTCGAAGTACGGGACAGGGGTCTTAGATGAGCAGTTCTTC.

By proportion, this clonotype is medium-sized. This chain links TRBV13 with TRBJ2-7; tentatively, D is TRBD1 (5 bases). Trimming cost V 0 bases and J 6 bases, with 9 bases left between them. CDR1 and CDR2 from the germline V gene are PRHDT and FYEKMQ (reference sequence). The CDR3 is 13 residues long. As DNA, the CDR3 is TGTGCCAGCAGCTTAGGGCAGGGTAGCGAGCAGTACTTC. This encodes CASSLGQGSEQYF.

This rearrangement joins TRBV28 to TRBJ2-2; 12 positions match TRBD2. V dropped 2 bases and J dropped 4; count of bases not matched to a gene: 2. This CDR3 spans 16 amino acids. The V gene's germline CDR1 is MDHEN and CDR2 SYDVKM. The CDR3 here is CASSLRTSGVTGELFF. The CDR3 DNA sequence: TGTGCCAGCAGTTTAAGGACTAGCGGGGTCACCGGGGAGCTGTTTTTT.

This clonotype rates as medium-sized. V and J are TRBV28 and TRBJ2-3; TRBD2 agrees at 12 bases. CDR1 is MDHEN, CDR2 SYDVKM, per germline. The CDR3 is 20 residues long. With 8 bases clipped from V and 2 bases from J, the junction kept 20 bases outside the gene matches. CDR3: CASSPSRLAGDGSYTDTQYF. For the CDR3, the DNA is TGTGCCAGCTCCCCTTCGAGACTAGCGGGAGACGGGTCTTACACAGATACGCAGTATTTT.

By its share, this clonotype is medium-sized. V is TRBV20-1 and J is TRBJ2-7, with TRBD2 identical over 7 bases. Germline V CDR1 and CDR2: DFQATT, SNEGSKA (reference sequence). The CDR3 covers 14 residues. With 3 bases clipped from V and 4 bases from J, the junction kept 9 bases outside the gene matches. This chain's CDR3 is CSARMWEGPYEQYF. The DNA for the CDR3 is TGCAGTGCTAGGATGTGGGAGGGCCCGTACGAGCAGTACTTC.

This chain uses TRBV20-1 with TRBJ2-7, with 8 nucleotides matching TRBD2. The CDR3 contains 16 residues. The germline gives CDR1 DFQATT, CDR2 SNEGSKA (reference sequence). V was clipped by 4 bases and J by 1 base; unmatched bases: 12. The CDR3: CSAKEWAGGVSYEQYF. CDR3 nucleotides: TGCAGTGCTAAAGAATGGGCGGGGGGAGTTTCCTACGAGCAGTACTTC.

In the case of this clonotype: This may arise from a read error, as a much more abundant clone is one base away. V is TRBV9 and J is TRBJ2-5; the D gene is possibly TRBD2 (5 bases). The germline V gene encodes CDR1 SGDLS and CDR2 YYNGEE. CDR3 length: 13 amino acids. The V gene lost 3 bases and the J gene lost 3 bases, with 9 bases spanning the gap. The CDR3 sequence is CASSAAVEETQYF. The DNA of the CDR3 is TGTGCCAGCAGCGCAGCGGTAGAAGAGACCCAGTACTTC.

This clonotype was picked up a small number of times. A much larger clone sits a single nucleotide away, making a read error possible. For the CDR3, the DNA is TGCATCCTACAGGGTCTGGGTGGCTACACCTTC. Its protein is CILQGLGGYTF. This chain links TRBV20-1 with TRBJ1-2; a weak D match, TRBD1 (6 bases). The CDR3 totals 11 residues. Germline V gene data show CDR1 as DFQATT and CDR2 as SNEGSKA (reference sequence).

This clonotype is deemed medium-sized. The CDR3 sequence is CSASGTNNGTAYMNTEAFF. The CDR3, as DNA: TGCAGTGCTAGCGGTACGAATAATGGGACAGCTTACATGAACACTGAAGCTTTCTTT. The chain has TRBV20-1 and TRBJ1-1, with 7 bases identical to TRBD1. Trimming at V came to 3 bases and at J to 0 bases, leaving 19 bases not matched to a gene. The germline V gene has CDR1 DFQATT and CDR2 SNEGSKA (reference sequence). CDR3 length: 19 residues.

This clonotype rates as medium-sized. The V call is TRBV20-1, the J call TRBJ2-1, with 13 bases aligning to TRBD2. The CDR3 totals 16 residues. Per germline, CDR1 DFQATT and CDR2 SNEGSKA (reference sequence). V gave up 5 bases and J gave up 8 bases; unmatched junction bases: 12. In DNA, the CDR3 is TGCAGTGCTCGAAAAAGGACTAGCGGGAGTTTTGATGAGCAGTTCTTC. It translates to CSARKRTSGSFDEQFF.

This sequence joins TRBV24-1 and TRBJ2-6; TRBD2 matches 11 bases. This CDR3 is 20 amino acids long. The V gene end was trimmed by 4 bases and the J gene end by 0 bases; junction bases not matched to a gene: 10. Germline CDR1 is KGHDR and CDR2 is SFDVKD. This chain's CDR3 is CATSDGLAGPGDSGANVLTF. The CDR3 DNA reads TGTGCCACCAGTGACGGACTAGCGGGCCCAGGGGACTCTGGGGCCAACGTCCTGACTTTC.

This clonotype is categorized as medium-sized. The rearrangement joins TRBV28 to TRBJ2-1, with TRBD2 identical over 11 bases. Germline assignment: CDR1 MDHEN and CDR2 SYDVKM. The ends lost 3 bases at V and 5 bases at J; junction bases unmatched: 6. The CDR3 has 16 amino acids. CDR3 coding DNA: TGTGCCAGCAGTTTTAGCGGGAGGGCCTTCGACAATGAGCAGTTCTTC. Its protein is CASSFSGRAFDNEQFF.

In this sample, this clonotype is medium-sized. This chain uses TRBV18 with TRBJ1-2; D not certain. V lost 3 bases and J 4 bases, leaving 9 bases between the germline ends. The CDR3 is 13 amino acids. Germline V gene sequence: CDR1 KGHSH, CDR2 LQKENI. Here the CDR3 reads CASSPEEFYGYTF. DNA of the CDR3: TGTGCCAGCTCACCGGAGGAGTTCTATGGCTACACCTTC.

V usage is TRBV6-1 and J usage is TRBJ2-2; TRBD1 agrees at 7 bases. With V trimmed by 1 base and J by 3 bases, 2 bases remained unmatched. Germline lookup yields CDR1 MNHNS and CDR2 SASEGT. The CDR3 extends over 15 amino acids. The DNA of the CDR3 is TGTGCCAGCAGTGAAGGACAGGGTCACACCGGGGAGCTGTTTTTT. This codes for CASSEGQGHTGELFF.

This clonotype came up once. V is TRBV6-1 and J is TRBJ1-4, with 8 bases lining up with TRBD1. The CDR3 covers 15 residues. Germline CDR1 is MNHNS and CDR2 is SASEGT. J was trimmed by 8 bases and V by 1 base; bases with no gene match: 6. This CDR3 is CASSEGTGRAEKLFF. The CDR3 region has the DNA TGTGCCAGCAGTGAAGGGACAGGGAGGGCGGAAAAACTGTTTTTT.

V usage is TRBV5-1 and J usage is TRBJ1-4; D perhaps matches TRBD1 (5 bases). Germline CDR1 and CDR2: SGHRS and YFSETQ. Trimming shortened V by 4 bases and J by 0 bases, and 10 bases separated the two germline ends. The CDR3 sequence is 15 residues long. The CDR3 is CASSGGSSTNEKLFF. The CDR3 DNA is TGCGCCAGCAGCGGGGGATCGTCAACTAATGAAAAACTGTTTTTT.

By sample share, this clonotype is medium-sized (0.01 to 0.1%). This chain connects TRBV4-2 to TRBJ1-3; TRBD1 matches at 9 bases. This CDR3 is built from 17 residues. V lost 3 bases to trimming and J lost 2 bases; unmatched junction nucleotides: 8. From germline, CDR1 is LGHNA and CDR2 YNFKEQ. The CDR3 protein is CASSHRPGQGTGNTIYF. CDR3 bases: TGTGCCAGCAGCCATAGACCGGGACAGGGTACTGGAAACACCATATATTTT.

In this sample, this clonotype turned up once. V usage is TRBV20-1 and J usage is TRBJ2-1; D might be TRBD1 (6 bases). The CDR3 totals 11 residues. Germline CDR1 reads DFQATT; CDR2 reads SNEGSKA (reference sequence). V lost 3 bases and J lost 6, with 6 bases in between. The CDR3 is CSARGANEQFF. In DNA form, the CDR3 reads TGCAGTGCTAGGGGGGCCAATGAGCAGTTCTTC.